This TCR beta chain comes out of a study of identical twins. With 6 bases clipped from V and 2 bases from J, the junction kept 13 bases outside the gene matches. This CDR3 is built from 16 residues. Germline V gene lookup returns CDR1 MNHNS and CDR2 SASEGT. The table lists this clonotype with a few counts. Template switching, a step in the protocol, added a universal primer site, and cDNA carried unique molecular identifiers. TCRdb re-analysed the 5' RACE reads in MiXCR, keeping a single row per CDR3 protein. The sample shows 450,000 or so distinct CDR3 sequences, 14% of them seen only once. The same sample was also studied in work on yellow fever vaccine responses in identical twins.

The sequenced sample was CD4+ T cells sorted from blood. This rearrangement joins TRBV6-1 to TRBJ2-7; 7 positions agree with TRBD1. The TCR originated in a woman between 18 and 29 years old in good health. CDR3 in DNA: TGTGCCAGCAGGAACCTTAGGGACAGACCTGCCTACGAGCAGTACTTC. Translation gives CASRNLRDRPAYEQYF.